Below are 15 T cell receptor beta chains sequenced from a single sample in a study of blood T cells in healthy people across ages. Together with a sample-barcoded 5' primer, a J-beta primer mix was included in a second PCR lasting about 6 to 11 cycles. TCRdb reprocessed the 5' RACE reads with MiXCR, giving one entry per CDR3 protein. The repertoire holds over a million distinct CDR3 sequences, 40% to 50% seen once, with 15% to 20% in the top ten. The sequenced sample consisted of blood. The receptors shown here come from a woman aged 55 to 70 in good health.

This clonotype showed up just a few times. The V call is TRBV6-6, the J call TRBJ2-7, with D tentatively TRBD1 (6 bases). Germline lookup yields CDR1 MNHNY and CDR2 SVGAGI (reference sequence). The CDR3 spans 14 residues. V lost 6 bases and J lost 5, with 17 bases in between. The CDR3 DNA sequence: TGTGCCAGCAGCGGACAGTCTTCGTTGGACGAGCAGTACTTC. This codes for CASSGQSSLDEQYF.

The chain joins TRBV5-1 to TRBJ2-7, with 11 bases identical to TRBD2. This CDR3 is built from 14 residues. Germline trimming cut 0 bases from V and 5 bases from J; bases unmatched to any gene: 1. CDR1 is SGHRS, CDR2 YFSETQ, per germline. CDR3 protein: CASSLGGLADEQYF. The CDR3 nucleotides are TGCGCCAGCAGCTTGGGGGGACTAGCGGACGAGCAGTACTTC.

The chain has TRBV20-1 and TRBJ2-5; 12 bases are a match to TRBD2. The end of the DNA is better explained by TRBJ2-7, so the J call may be wrong. Germline loops: CDR1 DFQATT, CDR2 SNEGSKA (reference sequence). This CDR3 is 15 amino acids long. The CDR3 reads CSASTSGGNTCEQYF. CDR3 nucleotides: TGCAGTGCGTCGACTAGCGGGGGCAATACCTGCGAGCAGTACTTC.

This clonotype occurred many times. The chain carries TRBV7-7 and TRBJ2-1; D is perhaps TRBD1 or TRBD2 (6 bases each). Deletions cut 2 bases from V and 8 bases from J, with 10 bases between. Germline V gene lookup returns CDR1 SSHAT and CDR2 FNYEAQ (reference sequence). This CDR3 has 13 amino acids. The CDR3 loop reads CASSLWGADEQFF. The DNA for the CDR3 is TGTGCCAGCAGCTTATGGGGGGCAGATGAGCAGTTCTTC.

This chain connects TRBV7-9 to TRBJ2-3; no clear D. This CDR3 spans 15 amino acids. Germline lookup yields CDR1 SEHNR and CDR2 FQNEAQ (reference sequence). V was clipped by 4 bases and J by 4 bases, with 15 bases between them. In DNA form, the CDR3 reads TGTGCCAGCAGCTGGACCCTCCGGTTACCAGATACGCAGTATTTT. It specifies CASSWTLRLPDTQYF.

The chain recombines TRBV6-1 with TRBJ2-3; the D gene is possibly TRBD1 (5 bases). V was trimmed by 7 bases and J by 3 bases, leaving 17 bases between them. The CDR3 loop spans 15 amino acids. The germline CDR1 and CDR2 sequences are MNHNS and SASEGT. The DNA for the CDR3 is TGTGCCAGCACTCCATCAGGGTTCCGTACAGATACGCAGTATTTT. Amino acid sequence: CASTPSGFRTDTQYF.

The chain links TRBV6-6 to TRBJ1-6; weak D call: TRBD1 (6 bases). Germline CDR1 is MNHNY and CDR2 is SVGAGI (reference sequence). This CDR3 has 17 residues. Trimming left V 2 bases short and J 7 bases short, with 18 bases between. Here the CDR3 reads CASSYLGGNDGNSPLHF. CDR3 sequence (DNA): TGTGCCAGCAGTTACCTCGGGGGCAATGATGGGAATTCACCCCTCCACTTT.

The rearrangement joins TRBV11-2 to TRBJ2-1, with no clear D. The CDR3 sequence is 14 residues long. Trimming cost V 0 bases and J 8 bases, with 11 bases left between them. From germline, CDR1 is SGHAT and CDR2 FQNNGV. The CDR3 sequence is CASSLDLLVHEQFF. In DNA form, the CDR3 reads TGTGCCAGCAGCTTAGACCTCTTAGTCCATGAGCAGTTCTTC.

The chain couples TRBV6-1 to TRBJ2-1; 10 positions agree with TRBD2. Germline V CDR1 and CDR2: MNHNS, SASEGT. Unmatched junction bases numbered 7, after V lost 3 bases and J lost 8 bases. The CDR3 has 15 residues. The CDR3 here is CASSDLAGGGDEQFF. The CDR3 nucleotides are TGTGCCAGCAGTGACTTAGCGGGGGGCGGGGATGAGCAGTTCTTC.

This clonotype was counted only a few times. The chain carries TRBV4-1 and TRBJ2-7; 7 nucleotides match TRBD1. Germline V gene data show CDR1 as MGHRA and CDR2 as YSYEKL. Trimming removed 1 base from V and 5 bases from J; junction bases left unmatched: 5. The CDR3 has 14 amino acids. The CDR3 sequence is CASSQGQGFNEQYF. CDR3 in DNA: TGCGCCAGCAGCCAAGGACAGGGCTTCAACGAGCAGTACTTC.

This clonotype has more than one count but fewer than ten. J is TRBJ1-1 and V is TRBV4-2; possible D gene TRBD1, 5 bases. The CDR3 covers 17 residues. With 1 base removed from V and 2 bases from J, the gap between germline ends came to 17 bases. The germline V gene has CDR1 LGHNA and CDR2 YNFKEQ. The CDR3 coding sequence is TGTGCCAGCAGCCAAGTCCCAGGGAGGGTAGGAAACACTGAAGCTTTCTTT. Translated, it gives CASSQVPGRVGNTEAFF.

The gene calls are TRBV2 and TRBJ2-3; D possibly corresponds to TRBD2 (6 bases). Germline CDR1 and CDR2: SNHLY and FYNNEI. Trimming removed 7 bases from V and 6 bases from J, with 11 bases in between. The CDR3 runs to 12 residues. CDR3 bases: TGTGCCAGCAATTACCGGGGGGATACGCAGTATTTT. Protein sequence: CASNYRGDTQYF.

The V call is TRBV20-1, the J call TRBJ2-7, with TRBD1 matching over 7 bases. V lost 3 bases to trimming and J lost 2 bases; unmatched junction nucleotides: 4. The CDR3 length is 13 residues. CDR1 is DFQATT and CDR2 is SNEGSKA in the germline V gene (reference sequence). This CDR3 is CSARWDRAYEQYF. CDR3 nucleotide sequence: TGCAGTGCTAGGTGGGACAGAGCCTACGAGCAGTACTTC.

This clonotype was counted only a few times. The CDR3 DNA follows: TGCAGTGCTAGAGGGGGCAGGGGCGCTTACGAGCAGTACTTC. This codes for CSARGGRGAYEQYF. V is TRBV20-1 and J is TRBJ2-7; TRBD1 is a possible D gene (6 bases). V shed 1 base and J shed 4 bases, with 14 bases lying between them. There are 14 residues in the CDR3. Germline values: CDR1 DFQATT, CDR2 SNEGSKA (reference sequence).

The rearrangement joins TRBV20-1 to TRBJ1-5; the D gene is possibly TRBD1 (6 bases). The ends were cut back, 6 bases at V and 6 bases at J, with 21 bases in the middle. The CDR3 runs to 15 residues. Germline loops: CDR1 DFQATT, CDR2 SNEGSKA (reference sequence). The CDR3 nucleotides are TGCAGTGCCCCGGTCCCAGGGGAAACTCGTCAGCCCCAGCATTTT. Translation gives CSAPVPGETRQPQHF.